The 25 T cell receptor beta chains given below trace back to one sample, sequenced in a study of T cells in Graves' hyperthyroidism and ophthalmopathy. Amplification targeted TCR beta CDR3 regions from RNA transcripts. A set of HTBI primers served as the primers for a first-round RT-PCR of the TCR CDR3. TCRdb re-analysed the multiplex PCR reads in MiXCR, keeping a single row per CDR3 protein. The repertoire holds around 600,000 distinct CDR3 sequences, 45% seen once, with about 7.7% in the top ten. The sample consisted of peripheral blood or thyroid tissue (not recorded which). Receptors originate from an adult man with Graves' disease, either hyperthyroidism or ophthalmopathy (not recorded which).

To note about this clonotype: A much larger clone differs by one base, so this may be a read error. The V and J genes are TRBV12-3 or TRBV12-4 and TRBJ1-6; 9 bases match TRBD1. The CDR3 consists of 14 residues. CDR3: CACRSTGGVSPLHF. DNA of the CDR3: TGTGCCTGCAGATCAACAGGGGGCGTTTCACCCCTCCACTTT.

This clonotype was observed a few times. The chain recombines TRBV20-1 with TRBJ1-2; D might be TRBD1 (5 bases). The CDR3 spans 13 residues. Germline assignment: CDR1 DFQATT and CDR2 SNEGSKA (reference sequence). The V gene lost 1 base and the J gene lost 3 bases, with 9 bases spanning the gap. CDR3 nucleotides: TGCAGTGCTAGAGTAGGGGCGGACTATGGCTACACCTTC. Amino acids: CSARVGADYGYTF.

There are a few counts of this clonotype. J is TRBJ1-1 and V is TRBV12-3 or TRBV12-4; 7 bases are a match to TRBD1. The V and J ends lost 5 bases and 4 bases, in that order; junction bases with no gene match: 4. The CDR3 is 13 amino acids. The CDR3 coding sequence is TGTGCCAGCAGTCAAACAGGGGTCACTGAAGCTTTCTTT. It is translated as CASSQTGVTEAFF.

This chain links TRBV29-1 with TRBJ1-2; no clear D. The V end was cut by 5 bases, the J end by 2 bases, with 9 bases between. This CDR3 comprises 12 residues. Germline CDR1 and CDR2: SQVTM and ANQGSEA. The chain's CDR3 is CSVRELNYGYTF. The CDR3 nucleotides read TGCAGCGTTCGGGAGCTGAACTATGGCTACACCTTC. The full variable domain, with the rest looked up from reference TRBV29-1 and TRBJ1-2, is SAVISQKPSRDICQRGTSLTIQCQVDSQVTMMFWYRQQPGQSLTLIATANQGSEATYESGFVIDKFPISRPNLTFSTLTVSNMSPEDSSIYLCSVRELNYGYTFGSGTRLTVV.

This clonotype came up many times. The chain recombines TRBV7-2 with TRBJ2-6; D is unresolved. V was trimmed by 1 base and J by 4 bases, leaving 5 bases between them. The CDR3 has 14 amino acids. Germline CDR1 and CDR2: SGHTA and FQGNSA. The CDR3, as DNA: TGTGCCAGCAGCTTAGTCGCGGGGGCCAACGTCCTGACTTTC. Amino acids: CASSLVAGANVLTF.

The genes are TRBV6-5 and TRBJ2-7; TRBD1 might be the D (6 bases). Trimming shortened V by 6 bases and J by 3 bases, and 18 bases separated the two germline ends. The CDR3 has 15 residues. Germline loops: CDR1 MNHEY, CDR2 SVGAGI. The CDR3 region has the DNA TGTGCCAGCAGCATCGACAGGCCATACCTCTACGAGCAGTACTTC. The encoded protein is CASSIDRPYLYEQYF.

This chain links TRBV6-5 with TRBJ2-5; 7 nucleotides agree with TRBD1. Trimming took 6 bases from V and 3 from J; bases not matched to a gene: 7. The germline gives CDR1 MNHEY, CDR2 SVGAGI. The CDR3 length is 14 residues. Written as DNA, the CDR3 is TGTGCCAGCAGACGCCATGACAGGGAAGAGACCCAGTACTTC. It specifies CASRRHDREETQYF.

For this clonotype: The junction departs from the called germline gene at one end, perhaps through a read error. V and J are TRBV6-5 and TRBJ2-2; no clear D. The CDR3 extends over 12 amino acids. Germline V gene data show CDR1 as MNHEY and CDR2 as SVGAGI. The CDR3 reads CAISYSQWILFF. CDR3 DNA: TGTGCCATCAGTTACTCCCAGTGGATACTGTTTTTT.

This clonotype was observed a handful of times. This chain joins TRBV7-2 and TRBJ2-7, with 8 positions matching TRBD1. The CDR3 is 15 residues long. Per the germline V gene, CDR1 is SGHTA and CDR2 is FQGNSA. V lost 3 bases, J lost 0 bases, and 4 bases stayed unmatched. CDR3 bases: TGTGCCAGCAGCTTGGGACAGGCCCACTCCTACGAGCAGTACTTC. Translated: CASSLGQAHSYEQYF.

J is TRBJ1-3 and V is TRBV29-1, with D tentatively TRBD1 (5 bases). The germline V gene encodes CDR1 SQVTM and CDR2 ANQGSEA. Deletions cut 6 bases from V and 3 bases from J, with 12 bases between. The CDR3 has 13 residues. CDR3 sequence reads: CSVQSGFGNTIYF. The DNA for the CDR3 is TGCAGCGTACAGTCAGGGTTTGGAAACACCATATATTTT. Complete variable domain (other parts from reference TRBV29-1 and TRBJ1-3): SAVISQKPSRDICQRGTSLTIQCQVDSQVTMMFWYRQQPGQSLTLIATANQGSEATYESGFVIDKFPISRPNLTFSTLTVSNMSPEDSSIYLCSVQSGFGNTIYFGEGSWLTVV.

The sample holds a few counts of this clonotype. This rearrangement joins TRBV7-8 to TRBJ1-1, with D unresolved. CDR3 length: 13 residues. The ends were cut back, 2 bases at V and 7 bases at J, with 11 bases in the middle. Germline V gives CDR1 SGHVS, CDR2 FQNEAQ. CDR3 nucleotides: TGTGCCAGCAGCTTACCCGGGAGAGATGAAGCTTTCTTT. The encoded protein is CASSLPGRDEAFF.

This clonotype showed up just a few times. The chain has TRBV20-1 and TRBJ1-2, with TRBD1 identical over 7 bases. The junction had 9 bases not matched to a gene; V was cut back by 3 bases and J by 2 bases. The CDR3 is 15 amino acids. The V gene's germline CDR1 is DFQATT and CDR2 SNEGSKA (reference sequence). The DNA of the CDR3 is TGCAGTGCTAGGGCTCACCAACAGGGGAACTATGGCTACACCTTC. This gives the protein CSARAHQQGNYGYTF.

The chain carries TRBV7-8 and TRBJ1-1; D possibly corresponds to TRBD1 (5 bases). V was shortened by 1 base and J by 3 bases, with 12 bases between the two germline ends. Germline V CDR1 and CDR2: SGHVS, FQNEAQ. The CDR3 covers 15 residues. The CDR3, as DNA: TGTGCCAGCAGCTTAGGACCGGGGGTGGACACTGAAGCTTTCTTT. Its protein product is CASSLGPGVDTEAFF.

J is TRBJ2-7 and V is TRBV7-8; D may be TRBD1 (6 bases). The germline V gene has CDR1 SGHVS and CDR2 FQNEAQ. V lost 5 bases and J lost 3, with 17 bases in between. This CDR3 comprises 15 residues. The DNA of the CDR3 is TGTGCCAGCAGCCCAGGGGACACGTTAGGCTACGAGCAGTACTTC. Its protein product is CASSPGDTLGYEQYF.

The chain is built from TRBV20-1 and TRBJ1-4; a weak D match, TRBD1 (5 bases). In germline, CDR1 is DFQATT, CDR2 SNEGSKA (reference sequence). This CDR3 has 16 amino acids. Trimming left V 1 base short and J 8 bases short, with 20 bases between. CDR3 region: CSARGVGAANGEKLFF. CDR3 bases: TGCAGTGCTAGAGGGGTCGGGGCCGCTAATGGGGAAAAACTGTTTTTT.

V gene TRBV5-1 combines with J gene TRBJ1-5; unclear D gene. Germline V CDR1 and CDR2: SGHRS, YFSETQ. Trimming pared 0 bases from V and 7 bases from J, leaving 14 bases between. This CDR3 is 15 amino acids long. CDR3 region: CASSLEGLSRQPQHF. The CDR3 DNA reads TGCGCCAGCAGCTTGGAAGGGTTAAGTCGCCAGCCCCAGCATTTT.

The J gene is TRBJ1-6, the V gene TRBV7-3; tentative D call: TRBD1 (6 bases). Trimming took 5 bases from V and 10 from J, leaving 15 bases between them. The CDR3 loop spans 14 amino acids. Germline CDR1 is SGHTA and CDR2 is FQGTGA. The CDR3 nucleotides are TGTGCCAGCAGCGACCCCGGGGGCAGGTCACCCCTCCACTTT. Its protein is CASSDPGGRSPLHF.

In its sample, this clonotype was seen once. The chain links TRBV25-1 to TRBJ1-4, with D possibly being TRBD1 (5 bases). Germline V gene sequence: CDR1 MGHDK, CDR2 SYGVNS. Trimming cost V 3 bases and J 0 bases, with 11 bases left between them. The CDR3 loop spans 16 amino acids. CDR3 bases: TGTGCCAGCAGTGACAGGGACTTGGCAACTAATGAAAAACTGTTTTTT. This codes for CASSDRDLATNEKLFF.

This clonotype was observed once. Here the CDR3 omits its conserved ending phenylalanine or tryptophan, so a read error is the likely source. The DNA is omitted, as the CDR3 cannot be located on it reliably, and the CDR3 follows TCRdb's listing. The chain links TRBV6-1 to TRBJ1-4. The CDR3 is made up of 9 amino acids, end residues included. CDR1 MNHNS and CDR2 SASEGT come from the germline V gene. CDR3 sequence reads: CASRRTLDY.

A single count supports this clonotype. The chain has TRBV20-1 and TRBJ1-2; 8 positions match TRBD1. Losses at the gene ends were 3 bases for V and 8 bases for J; bases not matched to a gene: 5. The CDR3 is 12 residues long. In germline, CDR1 is DFQATT, CDR2 SNEGSKA (reference sequence). The CDR3 sequence: CSARATGDGYTF. DNA for the CDR3: TGCAGTGCTAGGGCGACAGGGGACGGCTACACCTTC.

This clonotype was detected ten times or more. The genes are TRBV29-1 and TRBJ1-2; D gene uncertain. Germline V gene lookup returns CDR1 SQVTM and CDR2 ANQGSEA. Trimming stripped 6 bases from V and 4 bases from J, with 12 bases between. The CDR3 has 12 residues. CDR3 sequence (DNA): TGCAGCGTGATCGACGCGGCCTATGGCTACACCTTC. Translation: CSVIDAAYGYTF.

This clonotype was counted between two and nine times. The V and J genes are TRBV6-5 and TRBJ1-2; D perhaps matches TRBD1 (6 bases). CDR1 MNHEY and CDR2 SVGAGI come from the germline V gene. The CDR3 length is 15 residues. Trimming shortened V by 6 bases and J by 4 bases, and 18 bases separated the two germline ends. The CDR3 region is CASRFLNRDGYGYTF. The CDR3 DNA reads as TGTGCCAGCAGATTTCTAAACAGGGACGGCTATGGCTACACCTTC.

About this clonotype itself: The junction departs from the called germline gene at one end, perhaps through a read error. The chain has TRBV10-3 and TRBJ1-2; TRBD1 is a possible D gene (6 bases). The CDR3 has 15 amino acids. The germline V gene has CDR1 ENHRY and CDR2 SYGVKD. The CDR3 DNA reads as TGTGCCAGCAGTTCCTATACAGGGACGGCCTATGGCTACACCTTC. Protein sequence: CASSSYTGTAYGYTF.

V gene TRBV7-2 combines with J gene TRBJ1-4, with D possibly matching TRBD1 (5 bases). V lost 1 base to trimming and J lost 4 bases, with 13 bases between them. Germline-derived CDR1 and CDR2 are SGHTA and FQGNSA. The length of the CDR3 is 16 residues. Written as DNA, the CDR3 is TGTGCCAGCAGCTTAGGCCCCTATGGGGGTAATGAAAAACTGTTTTTT. This gives the protein CASSLGPYGGNEKLFF.

This clonotype was picked up many times. J is TRBJ1-1 and V is TRBV29-1; tentative D call: TRBD1 (5 bases). Trimming stripped 4 bases from V and 5 bases from J, with 11 bases between. CDR1 and CDR2 (germline): SQVTM, ANQGSEA. The CDR3 runs 12 residues. CDR3 sequence reads: CSVVSGITEAFF. The CDR3 DNA sequence: TGCAGCGTTGTTTCAGGGATTACTGAAGCTTTCTTT.